In this sample, the clone carrying this T cell receptor (beta chain) turned up a few times. Its antigen is unidentified. Generated by immunoSEQ multiplex PCR, the TCRdb table keeps only in-frame clones and is missing some. The sample yields some 80,000 clones, roughly 80% seen once. The data are from a study of T cell clones after liver transplantation. Regarding the study as a whole: Low donor cell numbers restricted donor-reactive repertoire measurement in two subjects.

Germline CDR1 reads MNHEY; CDR2 reads SVGAGI. The CDR3 consists of 11 residues. Trimming removed 2 bases from V and 5 bases from J, with 4 bases in between. The TCR sequence derives from a human patient who received a liver transplant. Some T cells may be the graft donor's. Sample: CD4+ T cells from blood, taken 45 to 46 months after liver transplant. The chain recombines TRBV6-5 with TRBJ2-7, with unresolved D. CDR3 amino acids: CASSYVHEQYF. CDR3 DNA sequence: TGTGCCAGCAGTTACGTACACGAGCAGTACTTC.